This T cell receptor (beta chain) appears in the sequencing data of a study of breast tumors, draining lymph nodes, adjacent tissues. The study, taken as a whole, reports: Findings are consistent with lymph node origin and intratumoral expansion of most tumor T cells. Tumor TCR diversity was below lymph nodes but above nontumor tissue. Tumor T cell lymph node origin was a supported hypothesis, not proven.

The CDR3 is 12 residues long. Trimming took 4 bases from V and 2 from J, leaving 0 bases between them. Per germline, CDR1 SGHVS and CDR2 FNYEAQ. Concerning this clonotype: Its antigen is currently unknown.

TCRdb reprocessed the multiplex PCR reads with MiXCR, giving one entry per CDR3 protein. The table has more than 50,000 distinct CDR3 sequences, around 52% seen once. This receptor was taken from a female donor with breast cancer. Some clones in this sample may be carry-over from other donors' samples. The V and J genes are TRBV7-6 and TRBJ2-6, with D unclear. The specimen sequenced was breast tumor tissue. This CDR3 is CASSSGANVLTF. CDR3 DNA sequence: TGTGCCAGCAGCTCTGGGGCCAACGTCCTGACTTTC. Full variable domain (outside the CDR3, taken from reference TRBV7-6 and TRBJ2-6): GAGVSQSPRYKVTKRGQDVALRCDPISGHVSLYWYRQALGQGPEFLTYFNYEAQQDKSGLPNDRFSAERPEGSISTLTIQRTEQRDSAMYRCASSSGANVLTFGAGSRLTVL.